The present T cell receptor beta chain was sequenced within a study of blood T cell repertoires in COVID-19. Overall study: In each case, the material was cDNA or gDNA derived from T cells, B-cell-depleted T cells, or PBMCs.

V lost 4 bases, J lost 0 bases, and 14 bases stayed unmatched. The CDR3 consists of 19 residues. The germline V gene has CDR1 SGHVS and CDR2 FNYEAQ. Per the original data handling: How many nucleated cells were present was estimated from reference gene primer amplification. Repertoires were generated with immunoSEQ multiplex PCR, while TCRdb's copy carries only in-frame clones and drops some. The DNA gave D and trimming, while V, J and clone size come from that table. The sample holds about 160,000 clones, around 80% seen once. The source is an elderly woman with acute or convalescent COVID-19. The sequenced sample was peripheral blood. The chain joins TRBV7-6 to TRBJ2-2; 7 bases map to TRBD2. The CDR3 region is CASSSPRRGGETNTGELFF. In DNA form, the CDR3 reads TGTGCCAGCAGCTCCCCGCGAAGGGGAGGGGAGACGAACACCGGGGAGCTGTTTTTT.